A selection of T cell receptor beta chains follows, all from one sample in a study of vaccination effects on CD4 cells after COVID-19. The data were produced by immunoSEQ multiplex PCR, yet TCRdb's version contains in-frame clones alone and is incomplete. The sample has 67,000 or so clones, about 86% seen once. No cognate antigen is known for these TCRs. Specimen: CD4+ T cells from PBMCs cultured with HCoV-229E spike peptides, collected after COVID-19 vaccination. These receptors were collected from a human donor who received a COVID-19 vaccine. Both conserved end residues are part of each CDR3. Each record gives: V gene, J gene, clone size, D gene, CDR3 protein. A D gene is named only where the DNA matches it firmly. Only part of the rows carry a size: once, few, many, or a class if the clone is expanded.

>TRBV30|TRBJ1-6|-|-
CAWKGSSYNSPLHF
>TRBV19|TRBJ1-5|-|-
CASSEGQRYQPQHF
>TRBV12-3/TRBV12-4|TRBJ1-2|-|TRBD1
CASRMAGGEGYTF
>TRBV28|TRBJ2-3|-|-
CASIEAGLRNTQYF
>TRBV5-1|TRBJ1-4|-|TRBD1
CASSLGGTGATNEKLFF
>TRBV5-1|TRBJ1-5|-|-
CASRVSGDSNQPQHF
>TRBV5-4|TRBJ2-5|-|-
CASSLSSSGQETQYF
>TRBV7-2|TRBJ1-2|once|TRBD1
CASSRTGDGYTF
>TRBV5-1|TRBJ2-3|-|-
CASSYGSNTDTQYF
>TRBV19|TRBJ2-1|-|TRBD2
CASSTRLAGGQNEQFF
>TRBV20-1|TRBJ1-2|few|-
CSAKGGYGYTF
>TRBV18|TRBJ2-3|-|-
CASSRDIPTDTQYF
>TRBV7-2|TRBJ2-3|few|TRBD1
CASSLGFRTGSTDTQYF
>TRBV7-3|TRBJ2-5|once|TRBD1
CASSWTGEETQYF